Below are 23 T cell receptor beta chains sequenced from a single sample in a study of cytomegalovirus exposure and HLA in healthy donors. Vbeta (60) and Jbeta (13) primers were used in the PCR. The table came from immunoSEQ multiplex PCR; TCRdb's copy has only in-frame clones and leaves some out. The repertoire consists of about 150,000 clones, with 79% occurring once and the leading ten covering roughly 6.7%. Sequenced sample: PBMCs. Receptors originate from a man between 45 and 60 years old in good health and CMV-seropositive.

The chain joins TRBV9 to TRBJ2-2; the match to TRBD2 covers 9 bases. Trimming took 0 bases from V and 2 from J; bases not matched to a gene: 11. Germline V CDR1 and CDR2: SGDLS, YYNGEE. CDR3 size: 19 residues. The CDR3 DNA follows: TGTGCCAGCAGCGTAGAATTGTGGGCGACTAGCGGAAACACCGGGGAGCTGTTTTTT. This encodes CASSVELWATSGNTGELFF.

V and J are TRBV29-1 and TRBJ2-1; 10 bases fit TRBD1. CDR1 is SQVTM, CDR2 ANQGSEA, per germline. This CDR3 comprises 13 residues. After removal of 7 bases from V and 1 base from J, the junction contained 1 base not matched to a gene. This CDR3 reads CSGGQGSYNEQFF. In DNA form, the CDR3 reads TGCAGCGGGGGACAGGGGTCCTACAATGAGCAGTTCTTC.

The chain couples TRBV5-3 to TRBJ2-7, with TRBD1 matching over 7 bases. TRBV5-3 falls under the ORF class, with uncertain function. V shed 2 bases, J shed 3 bases, and the junction held 8 bases outside the gene matches. The CDR3 totals 15 residues. The CDR3 protein is CARSLGGQSFYEQYF. The CDR3 nucleotides read TGTGCCAGAAGCTTAGGGGGACAGAGTTTCTACGAGCAGTACTTC.

The chain couples TRBV7-2 to TRBJ2-5; TRBD1 agrees at 9 bases. This CDR3 is built from 16 residues. The J segment lost 1 base and the V segment lost 5 bases, leaving 8 bases of the junction unmatched. Germline V lookup: CDR1 SGHTA, CDR2 FQGNSA. CDR3 protein: CASSPGTGTSQETQYF. Written as DNA, the CDR3 is TGTGCCAGCAGCCCTGGGACAGGGACCAGCCAAGAGACCCAGTACTTC.

The chain joins TRBV7-9 to TRBJ2-1, with TRBD2 matching over 8 bases. Germline CDR1 reads SEHNR; CDR2 reads FQNEAQ (reference sequence). The V gene end was trimmed by 5 bases and the J gene end by 9 bases; junction bases not matched to a gene: 18. The CDR3 extends over 17 amino acids. The CDR3 sequence: CASSESNVGLVGCEQFF. In DNA form, the CDR3 reads TGTGCCAGCAGCGAAAGTAACGTGGGACTAGTAGGTTGTGAGCAGTTCTTC.

The chain employs TRBV27 and TRBJ2-3, with D perhaps TRBD1 (6 bases). The germline V gene has CDR1 MNHEY and CDR2 SMNVEV (reference sequence). The CDR3 is 14 residues long. The V end lost 4 bases, the J end lost 1 base, and 9 bases lay between the germline ends. The CDR3 loop is CASSSYRGTDTQYF. The CDR3 region has the DNA TGTGCCAGCAGTTCCTACAGGGGCACAGATACGCAGTATTTT.

About this clone: This sample also contains other DNA sequences that code for the same CDR3. The chain uses TRBV14 and TRBJ2-5; 9 bases are a match to TRBD1. The closer fit of TRBJ2-7 to the DNA end suggests the J call may be wrong. The CDR3 length is 14 residues. Germline assignment: CDR1 SGHDN and CDR2 FVKESK. The CDR3 sequence: CASSLGQGFHEQYF. The CDR3 DNA is TGTGCCAGCAGCCTCGGACAGGGGTTCCACGAGCAGTACTTC.

The chain is built from TRBV15 and TRBJ1-2; D is undetermined. The CDR3 has 15 amino acids. Germline V gene lookup returns CDR1 LNHNV and CDR2 YYDKDF (reference sequence). V lost 1 base to trimming and J lost 0 bases, with 9 bases between them. The CDR3 loop is CATSRVVAPNYGYTF. CDR3 DNA: TGTGCCACCAGCAGAGTTGTAGCCCCTAACTATGGCTACACCTTC.

The CDR3 DNA follows: TGCGCCAGCAGCTCCCAACTAGCGGGAGGCGGGGAGACCCAGTACTTC. Translation: CASSSQLAGGGETQYF. V is TRBV5-1 and J is TRBJ2-5; TRBD2 matches at 12 bases. The germline gives CDR1 SGHRS, CDR2 YFSETQ. Trimming cost V 3 bases and J 5 bases; bases outside gene matches: 8. This CDR3 spans 16 amino acids.

The V and J genes are TRBV18 and TRBJ1-3, with D perhaps matching TRBD1 (6 bases). The CDR3 is 14 residues long. Trimming cost V 2 bases and J 4 bases, with 9 bases left between them. Germline CDR1 reads KGHSH; CDR2 reads LQKENI. The CDR3 coding sequence is TGTGCCAGCTCACCATACAGGGACGGAAACACCATATATTTT. Translated: CASSPYRDGNTIYF.

The rearrangement uses TRBV28 and TRBJ1-3; TRBD1 matches at 12 bases. The CDR3 extends over 16 amino acids. CDR1 MDHEN and CDR2 SYDVKM come from the germline V gene. V trimming: 6 bases; J trimming: 4 bases; junction bases outside the gene matches: 7. The CDR3 spells CASSSGTGGSGNTIYF. Here the CDR3 DNA reads TGTGCCAGCAGCTCCGGGACAGGGGGCTCCGGAAACACCATATATTTT. The full variable domain, its missing parts supplied by reference TRBV28 and TRBJ1-3, is DVKVTQSSRYLVKRTGEKVFLECVQDMDHENMFWYRQDPGLGLRLIYFSYDVKMKEKGDIPEGYSVSREKKERFSLILESASTNQTSMYLCASSSGTGGSGNTIYFGEGSWLTVV.

The chain recombines TRBV9 with TRBJ2-2; the D gene is possibly TRBD1 (6 bases). CDR1 is SGDLS, CDR2 YYNGEE, per germline. V dropped 3 bases and J dropped 4 bases, with 13 bases sitting between them. The CDR3 totals 15 residues. CDR3 in DNA: TGTGCCAGCAGCGCCCGGACAGTTGGCACCGGGGAGCTGTTTTTT. This translates into CASSARTVGTGELFF.

This clone showed up just once. The chain carries TRBV5-6 and TRBJ2-1; 10 bases agree with TRBD2. This CDR3 is 15 amino acids long. Trimming cost V 4 bases and J 7 bases; bases outside gene matches: 8. Germline CDR1 is SGHDT and CDR2 is YYEEEE. CDR3 region: CASSVLAGVGNEQFF. CDR3 nucleotides: TGTGCCAGCAGCGTGCTAGCGGGAGTAGGGAATGAGCAGTTCTTC. Based on the CDR3 plus reference TRBV5-6 and TRBJ2-1, the full variable domain is DAGVTQSPTHLIKTRGQQVTLRCSPKSGHDTVSWYQQALGQGPQFIFQYYEEEERQRGNFPDRFSGHQFPNYSSELNVNALLLGDSALYLCASSVLAGVGNEQFFGPGTRLTVL.

This sequence joins TRBV6-1 and TRBJ1-3, with D possibly matching TRBD1 (6 bases). Germline V gene lookup returns CDR1 MNHNS and CDR2 SASEGT. Trimming took off 6 bases at V and 0 bases at J, with 15 bases between the two ends. There are 16 residues in the CDR3. Here the CDR3 reads CASSESVQGSGNTIYF. The CDR3 DNA sequence: TGTGCCAGCAGCGAAAGTGTACAGGGCTCTGGAAACACCATATATTTT.

The V and J genes are TRBV6-5 and TRBJ1-6; D may be TRBD1 (5 bases). The germline CDR1 and CDR2 sequences are MNHEY and SVGAGI. There are 15 residues in the CDR3. V gave up 6 bases and J gave up 7 bases, with 16 bases separating them. As DNA, the CDR3 is TGTGCCAGCAGGGAGGGGCGTTATAGGAATTCACCCCTCCACTTT. It codes for CASREGRYRNSPLHF.

The chain is built from TRBV28 and TRBJ2-6, with D unresolved. V was clipped by 2 bases and J by 4 bases, with 12 bases between them. The length of the CDR3 is 16 residues. Germline V gene lookup returns CDR1 MDHEN and CDR2 SYDVKM. This CDR3 reads CASSLTQVTGANVLTF. The CDR3 DNA reads TGTGCCAGCAGTTTAACGCAGGTAACCGGGGCCAACGTCCTGACTTTC.

Only a few counts were recorded for this clone. Germline and junction disagree at one end, which may indicate a read error. The J gene is TRBJ1-3, the V gene TRBV7-9; the D gene is possibly TRBD1 (6 bases). Germline loops: CDR1 SEHNR, CDR2 FQNEAQ (reference sequence). The CDR3 is made up of 15 amino acids. CDR3 in amino acids: CSSSQDRISGNTIYF. Written as DNA, the CDR3 is TGTTCCAGCAGCCAAGACAGGATCTCTGGAAACACCATATATTTT.

The chain is built from TRBV4-1 and TRBJ1-6; 9 bases line up with TRBD1. Germline CDR1 reads MGHRA; CDR2 reads YSYEKL. Losses at the gene ends were 7 bases for V and 6 bases for J; bases not matched to a gene: 10. CDR3 length equals 16 residues. This chain's CDR3 is CASTSKGQGINSPLHF. The CDR3, as DNA: TGCGCCAGCACCAGTAAAGGACAGGGGATTAATTCACCCCTCCACTTT.

The chain has TRBV7-8 and TRBJ1-4, with TRBD1 as a possible D gene (5 bases). Germline-derived CDR1 and CDR2 are SGHVS and FQNEAQ. Deletions cut 2 bases from V and 12 bases from J, with 13 bases between. This CDR3 is built from 13 residues. CDR3 DNA sequence: TGTGCCAGCAGCTTAACGCGGGGCGGGGAACTGTTTTTT. The encoded protein is CASSLTRGGELFF. The full variable domain, its missing parts supplied by reference TRBV7-8 and TRBJ1-4, is GAGVSQSPRYKVAKRGQDVALRCDPISGHVSLFWYQQALGQGPEFLTYFQNEAQLDKSGLPSDRFFAERPEGSVSTLKIQRTQQEDSAVYLCASSLTRGGELFFGSGTQLSVL.

The CDR3 sequence is CASSLRGGYEQYF. CDR3 DNA sequence: TGTGCCAGCAGCTTAAGGGGGGGCTACGAGCAGTACTTC. This chain connects TRBV7-3 to TRBJ2-7; 7 nucleotides line up with TRBD2. CDR1 SGHTA and CDR2 FQGTGA come from the germline V gene. This CDR3 spans 13 amino acids. Losses at the gene ends were 1 base for V and 3 bases for J; bases not matched to a gene: 0.

This clone has just a few counts. V and J are TRBV29-1 and TRBJ2-5; D is possibly TRBD2 (6 bases). The length of the CDR3 is 13 residues. V lost 2 bases and J lost 5, with 12 bases in between. Germline assignment: CDR1 SQVTM and CDR2 ANQGSEA. CDR3 amino acids: CSVEWRVRETQYF. CDR3 nucleotides: TGCAGCGTTGAATGGAGGGTACGGGAGACCCAGTACTTC.

This clone was seen more than once but under ten times. The chain links TRBV2 to TRBJ2-1, with D unresolved. Trimming removed 4 bases from V and 5 bases from J, with 9 bases in between. Germline-derived CDR1 and CDR2 are SNHLY and FYNNEI. There are 13 residues in the CDR3. The DNA of the CDR3 is TGTGCCAGCAGTGCCGCCCGGGACAATGAGCAGTTCTTC. Translating gives CASSAARDNEQFF.

The J gene is TRBJ2-3, the V gene TRBV5-8; TRBD2 might be the D (6 bases). This CDR3 is 14 amino acids long. Germline CDR1 reads SGHTS; CDR2 reads YDEGEE. Trimming shortened V by 4 bases and J by 6 bases, and 15 bases separated the two germline ends. CDR3 residues: CASSPLANGDTQYF. The CDR3 bases are TGTGCCAGCAGCCCACTAGCTAACGGGGATACGCAGTATTTT.